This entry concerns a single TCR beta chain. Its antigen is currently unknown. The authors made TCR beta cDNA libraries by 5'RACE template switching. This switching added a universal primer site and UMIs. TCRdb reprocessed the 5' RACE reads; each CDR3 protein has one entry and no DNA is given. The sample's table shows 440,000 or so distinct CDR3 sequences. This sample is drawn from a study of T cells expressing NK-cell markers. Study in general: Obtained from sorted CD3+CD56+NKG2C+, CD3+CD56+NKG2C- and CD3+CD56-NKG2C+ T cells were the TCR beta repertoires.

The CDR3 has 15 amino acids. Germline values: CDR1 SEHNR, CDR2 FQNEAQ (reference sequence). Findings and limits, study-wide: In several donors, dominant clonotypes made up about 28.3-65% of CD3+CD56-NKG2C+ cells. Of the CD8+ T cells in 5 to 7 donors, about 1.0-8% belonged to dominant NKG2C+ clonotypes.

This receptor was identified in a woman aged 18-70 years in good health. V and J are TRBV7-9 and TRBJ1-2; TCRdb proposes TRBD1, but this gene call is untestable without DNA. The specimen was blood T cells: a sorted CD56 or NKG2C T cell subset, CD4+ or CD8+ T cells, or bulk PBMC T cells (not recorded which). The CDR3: CASTFARTGQDGYTF.